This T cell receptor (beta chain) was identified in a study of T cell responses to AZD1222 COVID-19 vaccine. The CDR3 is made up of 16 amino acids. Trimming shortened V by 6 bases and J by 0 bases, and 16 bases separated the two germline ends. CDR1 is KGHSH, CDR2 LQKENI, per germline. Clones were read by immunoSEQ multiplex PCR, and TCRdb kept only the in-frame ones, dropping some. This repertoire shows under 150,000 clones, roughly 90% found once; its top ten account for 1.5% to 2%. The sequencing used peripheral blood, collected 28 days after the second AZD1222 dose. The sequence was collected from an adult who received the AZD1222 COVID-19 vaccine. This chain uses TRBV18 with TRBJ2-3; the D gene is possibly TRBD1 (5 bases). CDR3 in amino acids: CASSAQDITSTDTQYF. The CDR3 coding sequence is TGTGCCAGCTCCGCACAGGACATCACTAGCACAGATACGCAGTATTTT.